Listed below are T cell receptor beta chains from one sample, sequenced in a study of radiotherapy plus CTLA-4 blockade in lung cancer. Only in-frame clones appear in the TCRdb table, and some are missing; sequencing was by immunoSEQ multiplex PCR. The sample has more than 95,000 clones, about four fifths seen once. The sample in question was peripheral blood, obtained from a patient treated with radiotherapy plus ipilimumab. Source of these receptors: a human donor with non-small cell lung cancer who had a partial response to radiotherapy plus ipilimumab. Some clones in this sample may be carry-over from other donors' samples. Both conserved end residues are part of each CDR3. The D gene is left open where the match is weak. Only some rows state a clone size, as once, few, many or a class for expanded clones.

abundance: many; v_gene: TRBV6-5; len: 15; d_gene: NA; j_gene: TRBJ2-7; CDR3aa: CASSYSSGSSYEQYF; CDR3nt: TGTGCCAGCAGTTACTCTAGCGGCAGTTCCTACGAGCAGTACTTC
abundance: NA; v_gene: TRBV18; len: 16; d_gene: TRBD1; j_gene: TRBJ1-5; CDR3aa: CASSLGQAQLNQPQHF; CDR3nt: TGTGCCAGCTCACTGGGACAGGCTCAGCTTAATCAGCCCCAGCATTTT
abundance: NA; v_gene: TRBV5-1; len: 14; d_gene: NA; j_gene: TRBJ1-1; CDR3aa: CASSPRTATTEAFF; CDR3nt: TGCGCCAGCAGCCCTAGGACAGCGACCACTGAAGCTTTCTTT
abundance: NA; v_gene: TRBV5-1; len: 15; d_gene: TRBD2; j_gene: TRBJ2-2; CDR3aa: CASSLGTSGTGELFF; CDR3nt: TGCGCCAGCAGCTTGGGAACTAGCGGGACCGGGGAGCTGTTTTTT
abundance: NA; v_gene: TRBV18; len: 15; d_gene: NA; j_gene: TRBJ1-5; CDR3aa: CASSLSVTDNQPQHF; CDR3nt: TGTGCCAGCTCCTTGAGCGTGACAGACAATCAGCCCCAGCATTTT
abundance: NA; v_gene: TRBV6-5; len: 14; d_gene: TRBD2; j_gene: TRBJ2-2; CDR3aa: CASSRPGGTGELFF; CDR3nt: TGTGCCAGCAGCCGTCCGGGGGGCACCGGGGAGCTGTTTTTT
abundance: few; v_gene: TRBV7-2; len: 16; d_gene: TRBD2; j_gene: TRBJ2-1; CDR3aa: CASSLDVAGAYNEQFF; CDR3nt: TGTGCCAGCAGCTTAGATGTAGCGGGAGCCTACAATGAGCAGTTCTTC
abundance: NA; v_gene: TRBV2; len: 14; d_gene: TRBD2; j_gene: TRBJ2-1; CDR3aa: CASDPGLQNNEQFF; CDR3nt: TGTGCCAGCGACCCGGGACTACAGAACAATGAGCAGTTCTTC
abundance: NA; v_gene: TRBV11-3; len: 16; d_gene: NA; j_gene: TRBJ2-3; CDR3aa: CASSLLGGLRSDTQYF; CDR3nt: TGTGCCAGCAGCCTACTGGGGGGGCTCCGTTCGGATACGCAGTATTTT
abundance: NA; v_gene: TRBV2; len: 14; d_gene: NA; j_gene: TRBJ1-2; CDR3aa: CASSESPAGYGYTF; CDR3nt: TGTGCCAGCAGTGAATCACCGGCGGGGTATGGCTACACCTTC
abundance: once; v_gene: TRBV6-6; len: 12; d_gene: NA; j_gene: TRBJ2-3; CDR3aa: CASRASAHTQYF; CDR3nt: TGTGCCAGCAGAGCTAGCGCCCATACGCAGTATTTT
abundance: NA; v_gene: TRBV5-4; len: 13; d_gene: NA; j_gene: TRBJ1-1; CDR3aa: CASSLGGNTEAFF; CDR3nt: TGTGCCAGCAGCTTGGGAGGTAACACTGAAGCTTTCTTT
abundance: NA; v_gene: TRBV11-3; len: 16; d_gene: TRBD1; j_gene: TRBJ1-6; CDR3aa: CASSPRGQGDNSPLHF; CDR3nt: TGTGCCAGCAGCCCGAGGGGACAGGGGGATAATTCACCCCTCCACTTT
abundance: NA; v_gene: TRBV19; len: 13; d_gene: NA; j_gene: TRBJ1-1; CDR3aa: CASTDTGWTEAFF; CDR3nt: TGTGCCAGTACGGACACCGGGTGGACTGAAGCTTTCTTT
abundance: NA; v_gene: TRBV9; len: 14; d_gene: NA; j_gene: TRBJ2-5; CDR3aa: CASSAAGAAETQYF; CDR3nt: TGTGCCAGCAGCGCGGCAGGGGCGGCAGAGACCCAGTACTTC
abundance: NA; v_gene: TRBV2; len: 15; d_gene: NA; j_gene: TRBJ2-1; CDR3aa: CASSVSHYSYNEQFF; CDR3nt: TGTGCCAGCAGTGTAAGCCATTACTCCTACAATGAGCAGTTCTTC
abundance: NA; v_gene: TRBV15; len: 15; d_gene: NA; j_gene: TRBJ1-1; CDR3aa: CATRDEDEGATEAFF; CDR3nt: TGTGCCACCAGAGACGAGGACGAGGGAGCCACTGAAGCTTTCTTT
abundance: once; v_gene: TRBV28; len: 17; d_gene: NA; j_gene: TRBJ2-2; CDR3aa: CASSPIGNSPFTGELFF; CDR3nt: TGTGCCAGCAGTCCGATCGGTAATTCGCCTTTCACCGGGGAGCTGTTTTTT
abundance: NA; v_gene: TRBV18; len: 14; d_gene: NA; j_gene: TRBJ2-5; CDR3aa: CASSPGSQQETQYF; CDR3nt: TGTGCCAGCTCACCAGGGAGCCAGCAAGAGACCCAGTACTTC
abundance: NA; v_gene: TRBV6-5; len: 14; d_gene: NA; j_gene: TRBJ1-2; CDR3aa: CASSGWGGGRGYTF; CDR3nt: TGTGCCAGCAGTGGGTGGGGGGGCGGTCGGGGCTACACCTTC
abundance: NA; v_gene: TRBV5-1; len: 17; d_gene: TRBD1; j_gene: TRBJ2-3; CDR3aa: CASSLFTGTGLSDTQYF; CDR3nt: TGCGCCAGCAGCTTGTTTACCGGGACAGGGTTGTCAGATACGCAGTATTTT
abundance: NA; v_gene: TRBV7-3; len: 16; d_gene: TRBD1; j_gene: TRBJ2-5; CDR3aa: CASSPAGTGGRETQYF; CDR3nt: TGTGCCAGCAGCCCTGCCGGGACAGGGGGCCGGGAGACCCAGTACTTC
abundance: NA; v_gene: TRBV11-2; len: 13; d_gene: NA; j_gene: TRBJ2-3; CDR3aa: CASSLAGADTQYF; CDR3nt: TGTGCCAGCAGCTTAGCGGGAGCAGATACGCAGTATTTT
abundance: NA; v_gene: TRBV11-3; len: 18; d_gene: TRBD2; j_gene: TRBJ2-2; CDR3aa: CASSSGLAGGGKTGELFF; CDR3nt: TGTGCCAGCAGCTCGGGACTAGCGGGAGGTGGAAAGACCGGGGAGCTGTTTTTT
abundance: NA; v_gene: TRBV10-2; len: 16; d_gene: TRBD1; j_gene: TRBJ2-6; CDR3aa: CASGTGAFSGANVLTF; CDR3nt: TGCGCCAGCGGGACAGGGGCTTTCTCTGGGGCCAACGTCCTGACTTTC
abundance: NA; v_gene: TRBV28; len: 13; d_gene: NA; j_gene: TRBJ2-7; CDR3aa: CASSRQLFYEQYF; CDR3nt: TGTGCCAGCAGTAGACAGCTCTTCTACGAGCAGTACTTC
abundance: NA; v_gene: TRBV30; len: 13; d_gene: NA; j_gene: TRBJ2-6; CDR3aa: CAWSVGAANVLTF; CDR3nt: TGTGCCTGGAGTGTGGGGGCCGCCAACGTCCTGACTTTC
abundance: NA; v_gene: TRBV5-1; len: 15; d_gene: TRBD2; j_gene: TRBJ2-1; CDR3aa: CASSIAGANYNEQFF; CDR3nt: TGCGCCAGCAGCATAGCGGGGGCCAACTACAATGAGCAGTTCTTC
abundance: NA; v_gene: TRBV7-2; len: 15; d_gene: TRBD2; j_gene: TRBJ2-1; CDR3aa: CASSFRGRAYNEQFF; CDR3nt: TGTGCCAGCAGCTTTCGCGGGAGAGCGTACAATGAGCAGTTCTTC
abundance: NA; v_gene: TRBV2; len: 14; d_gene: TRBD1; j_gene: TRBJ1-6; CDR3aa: CASSDDRGYSPLHF; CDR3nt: TGTGCCAGCAGTGATGACAGGGGGTATTCACCCCTCCACTTT
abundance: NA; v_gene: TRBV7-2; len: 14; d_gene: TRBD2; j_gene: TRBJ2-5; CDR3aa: CASTTSGGQETQYF; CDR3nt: TGTGCCAGCACAACTAGCGGGGGACAAGAGACCCAGTACTTC
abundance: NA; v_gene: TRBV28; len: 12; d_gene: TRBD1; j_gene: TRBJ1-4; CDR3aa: CAGQTGVEKLFF; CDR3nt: TGTGCCGGCCAGACAGGGGTGGAAAAACTGTTTTTT
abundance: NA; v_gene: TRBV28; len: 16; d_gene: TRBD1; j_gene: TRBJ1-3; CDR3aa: CASSLQGALTGNTIYF; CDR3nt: TGTGCCAGCAGTTTACAGGGGGCTCTCACTGGAAACACCATATATTTT
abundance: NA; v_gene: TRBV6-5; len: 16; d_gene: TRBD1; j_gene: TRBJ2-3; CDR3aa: CASSYGLDRGTDTQYF; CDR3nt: TGTGCCAGCAGTTACGGGTTGGACAGGGGTACAGATACGCAGTATTTT
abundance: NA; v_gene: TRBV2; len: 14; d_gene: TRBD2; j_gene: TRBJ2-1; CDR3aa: CASQGLAGYNEQFF; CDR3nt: TGTGCCAGCCAAGGACTAGCGGGTTACAATGAGCAGTTCTTC
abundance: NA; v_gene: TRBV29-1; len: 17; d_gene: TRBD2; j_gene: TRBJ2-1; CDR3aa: CSVGGGGLAGHYNEQFF; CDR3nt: TGCAGCGTTGGAGGTGGAGGACTAGCGGGCCACTACAATGAGCAGTTCTTC
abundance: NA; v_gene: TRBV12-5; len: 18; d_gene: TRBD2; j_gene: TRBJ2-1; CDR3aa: CASGLDRTSGRRYNEQFF; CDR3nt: TGTGCTAGTGGTTTGGACCGGACTAGCGGGAGGAGGTACAATGAGCAGTTCTTC
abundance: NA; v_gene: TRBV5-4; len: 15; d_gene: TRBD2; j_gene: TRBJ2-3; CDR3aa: CASSPSLAGTDTQYF; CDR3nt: TGTGCCAGCAGCCCGAGTCTAGCGGGCACAGATACGCAGTATTTT
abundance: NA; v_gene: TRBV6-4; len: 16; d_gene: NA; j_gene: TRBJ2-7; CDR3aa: CASRGQTDWKGAEQYF; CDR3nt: TGTGCCAGCAGGGGACAAACGGACTGGAAGGGAGCCGAGCAGTACTTC